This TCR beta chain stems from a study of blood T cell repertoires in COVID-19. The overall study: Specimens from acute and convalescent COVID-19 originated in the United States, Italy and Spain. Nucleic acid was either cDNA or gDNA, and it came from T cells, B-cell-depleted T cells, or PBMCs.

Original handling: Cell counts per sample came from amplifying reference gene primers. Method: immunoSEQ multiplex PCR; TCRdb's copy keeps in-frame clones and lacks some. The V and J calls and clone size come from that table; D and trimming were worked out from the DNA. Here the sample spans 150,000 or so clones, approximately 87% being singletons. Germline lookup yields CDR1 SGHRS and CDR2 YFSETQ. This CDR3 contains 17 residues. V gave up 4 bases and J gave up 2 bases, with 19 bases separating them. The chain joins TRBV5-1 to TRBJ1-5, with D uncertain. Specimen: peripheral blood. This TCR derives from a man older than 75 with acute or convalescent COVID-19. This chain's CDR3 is CASSQAPLGEGNQPQHF. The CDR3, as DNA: TGCGCCAGCAGCCAAGCCCCACTTGGAGAGGGCAATCAGCCCCAGCATTTT.